This T cell receptor (beta chain) appears in the sequencing data of a study of CD8 T cells in cerebrospinal fluid in Alzheimer's disease. Whole-study results and caveats: Healthy subjects less often had a clone of at least 3% than Alzheimer's patients. Compared with controls, mild cognitive impairment or Alzheimer's disease patients showed higher maximum CSF clone percentages.

For droplet-based sequencing, live CSF cells were sorted using a live/dead marker. From the 10x single-cell sequencing reads, TCRdb lists one entry per CDR3 protein and no DNA. There are 650 to 800 distinct CDR3 sequences in the sample, with about 33% held by the top ten. The CDR3 has 15 residues. Germline V CDR1 and CDR2: SGHRS, YFSETQ. This clonotype shows up as medium-sized by frequency. No antigen is known for it. The TCR originated in a human donor with Alzheimer's disease. The sequencing input was cerebrospinal fluid. The chain combines TRBV5-1 with TRBJ2-6; TCRdb lists TRBD1, though no DNA is available to test this call. This CDR3 reads CASSYQGPGANVLTF.